This T cell receptor beta chain was profiled in a study of blood T cell repertoires in COVID-19. Study context: Acute-phase and convalescent COVID-19 samples originated in the United States, Italy and Spain. Sources were T cells, B-cell-depleted T cells, or PBMCs; the material itself was cDNA or gDNA.

Under the authors' procedure: Cell counts per sample came from amplifying reference gene primers. Measured with immunoSEQ multiplex PCR; TCRdb has only the in-frame clones, and not every one. V and J calls and clone size are those listed in that table; D and trimming were worked out from the DNA. The table has about 250,000 clones, about four fifths seen once. The junction had 6 bases not matched to a gene; V was cut back by 5 bases and J by 12 bases. This CDR3 contains 12 residues. CDR1 and CDR2 (germline): SGHTA, FQGNSA. The sequence was obtained from a woman between 65 and 79 years old with acute or convalescent COVID-19. This rearrangement joins TRBV7-2 to TRBJ2-4; 8 bases fit TRBD1. The sample was peripheral blood. The CDR3 DNA reads TGTGCCAGCAGCAGAGACAGGGGTCGTCAGTACTTC. It codes for CASSRDRGRQYF.